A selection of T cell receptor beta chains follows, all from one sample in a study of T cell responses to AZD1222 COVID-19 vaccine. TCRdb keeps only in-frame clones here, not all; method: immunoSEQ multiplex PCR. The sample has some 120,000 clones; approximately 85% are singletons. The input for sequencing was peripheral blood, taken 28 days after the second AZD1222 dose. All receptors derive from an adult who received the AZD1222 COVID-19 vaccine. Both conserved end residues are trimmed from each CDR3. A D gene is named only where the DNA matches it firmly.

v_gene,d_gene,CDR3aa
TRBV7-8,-,ASSVTWMGSPLH
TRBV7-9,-,ASSLSVGGNQPQH
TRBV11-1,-,ASSFSGNTEAF
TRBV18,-,ASSPSTTPNYGYT
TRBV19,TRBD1,ASSLAGTGIYEQY
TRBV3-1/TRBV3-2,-,ASSQFLGSEAF
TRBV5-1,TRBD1,ASSPGQGNSPLH
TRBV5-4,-,ASSLGGGYLRNSPLH
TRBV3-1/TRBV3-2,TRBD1,ASRRRQGSSTDTQY
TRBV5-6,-,ASSFGAGTTNTGELF